A selection of T cell receptor beta chains follows, all from one sample in a study of control samples from healthy donors and cancer patients. The assay was immunoSEQ multiplex PCR, and TCRdb's table has in-frame clones only and misses some. Of over 150,000 clones in the sample, 96% are singletons; the top ten hold about 0.94%. Sequences were obtained from blood. The origin of the receptors is a woman aged 25-40 years in good health. The CDR3 runs from the conserved cysteine through the conserved F or W. The D gene is left open where the match is weak. Only part of the rows carry a size: once, few, many, or a class if the clone is expanded.

D gene: NA; V gene: TRBV23-1; J gene: TRBJ1-6; clone size: NA; CDR3 DNA: TGCGCCAGCAGTCAGCCCGCCCACAAGACTAAAAAAAATTCACCCCTCCACTTT; CDR3 protein: CASSQPAHKTKKNSPLHF
D gene: NA; V gene: TRBV30; J gene: TRBJ2-6; clone size: NA; CDR3 DNA: TGTGCCTGGCGGCGCTCTGGGGCCAACGTCCTGACTTTC; CDR3 protein: CAWRRSGANVLTF
D gene: NA; V gene: TRBV5-1; J gene: TRBJ2-3; clone size: NA; CDR3 DNA: TGCGCCAGCAACCTAGGAGGGGTTGCAGATACGCAGTATTTT; CDR3 protein: CASNLGGVADTQYF
D gene: NA; V gene: TRBV7-2; J gene: TRBJ1-4; clone size: NA; CDR3 DNA: TGTGCCAGCAGCTTGGACGGGTGGGGGGCTGAAAAACTGTTTTTT; CDR3 protein: CASSLDGWGAEKLFF
D gene: NA; V gene: TRBV19; J gene: TRBJ1-2; clone size: NA; CDR3 DNA: TGTGCCAGTAGACCCGGTTGGGGGGGCAGCGCGAACTATGGCTACACCTTC; CDR3 protein: CASRPGWGGSANYGYTF
D gene: TRBD1; V gene: TRBV5-1; J gene: TRBJ1-1; clone size: NA; CDR3 DNA: TGCGCCAGCAGCTTGAGCCGGACAGGTCCGACTGAAGCTTTCTTT; CDR3 protein: CASSLSRTGPTEAFF
D gene: NA; V gene: TRBV19; J gene: TRBJ1-2; clone size: NA; CDR3 DNA: TGTGCCAGTAGTATGTCGGCAGGGTATGGCTACACCTTC; CDR3 protein: CASSMSAGYGYTF
D gene: NA; V gene: TRBV6-6; J gene: TRBJ1-2; clone size: NA; CDR3 DNA: TGTGCCAGCAGTTACGGACCCCAATATGGCTACACCTTC; CDR3 protein: CASSYGPQYGYTF
D gene: TRBD2; V gene: TRBV3-1/TRBV3-2; J gene: TRBJ2-7; clone size: once; CDR3 DNA: TGTGCCAGCAGCCAAGAACTAGCGGCCTCCTACGAGCAGTACTTC; CDR3 protein: CASSQELAASYEQYF
D gene: NA; V gene: TRBV5-1; J gene: TRBJ2-1; clone size: NA; CDR3 DNA: TGCGCCAGCAGCTTGGGGCCCACTACCTACAATGAGCAGTTCTTC; CDR3 protein: CASSLGPTTYNEQFF
D gene: NA; V gene: TRBV3-1/TRBV3-2; J gene: TRBJ2-7; clone size: NA; CDR3 DNA: TGTGCCAGCAGCCTAAGAGGGGCGTCATACGAGCAGTACTTC; CDR3 protein: CASSLRGASYEQYF
D gene: TRBD1; V gene: TRBV24-1; J gene: TRBJ1-6; clone size: NA; CDR3 DNA: TGTGCCACCAGTGGGTCCGGGACAGGATATTCACCCCTCCACTTT; CDR3 protein: CATSGSGTGYSPLHF
D gene: NA; V gene: TRBV9; J gene: TRBJ2-3; clone size: NA; CDR3 DNA: TGTGCCAGCAGCGTCCGGCTCACAGGAGATACGCAGTATTTT; CDR3 protein: CASSVRLTGDTQYF
D gene: NA; V gene: TRBV10-3; J gene: TRBJ1-6; clone size: NA; CDR3 DNA: TGTGCCATCAGTGAGTCGGCCCCTGGTAATTCACCCCTCCACTTT; CDR3 protein: CAISESAPGNSPLHF
D gene: NA; V gene: TRBV29-1; J gene: TRBJ1-5; clone size: NA; CDR3 DNA: TGCAGCGTCGGACAAGTTAGCAATCAGCCCCAGCATTTT; CDR3 protein: CSVGQVSNQPQHF
D gene: NA; V gene: TRBV15; J gene: TRBJ1-4; clone size: NA; CDR3 DNA: TGTGCCACCAGCAGGGGTCGAGAGGGACCACTTGAAAAACTGTTTTTT; CDR3 protein: CATSRGREGPLEKLFF
D gene: NA; V gene: TRBV19; J gene: TRBJ2-7; clone size: NA; CDR3 DNA: TGTGCCAGCGCGAGAGCCGTGGGCGAGCAGTACTTC; CDR3 protein: CASARAVGEQYF
D gene: TRBD2; V gene: TRBV28; J gene: TRBJ2-7; clone size: NA; CDR3 DNA: TGTGCCAGCAGTTTTAGTCTAGCGGGAACCTACGAGCAGTACTTC; CDR3 protein: CASSFSLAGTYEQYF
D gene: NA; V gene: TRBV5-4; J gene: TRBJ1-6; clone size: NA; CDR3 DNA: TGTGCCAGCATAGGCGGCTTTACCTATAATTCACCCCTCCACTTT; CDR3 protein: CASIGGFTYNSPLHF
D gene: TRBD2; V gene: TRBV11-3; J gene: TRBJ2-2; clone size: NA; CDR3 DNA: TGTGCCAGCAGCTTTAGCGGGAGAGGGGAGCTGTTTTTT; CDR3 protein: CASSFSGRGELFF
D gene: NA; V gene: TRBV28; J gene: TRBJ2-7; clone size: NA; CDR3 DNA: TGTGCCACGTCCGTGGGCAGGAGAGCCTACGAGCAGTACTTC; CDR3 protein: CATSVGRRAYEQYF
D gene: TRBD2; V gene: TRBV29-1; J gene: TRBJ2-2; clone size: NA; CDR3 DNA: TGCAGCGTTGAAAACCCCCGGGCGGGAGGGTTCACCGGGGAGCTGTTTTTT; CDR3 protein: CSVENPRAGGFTGELFF
D gene: NA; V gene: TRBV28; J gene: TRBJ1-5; clone size: NA; CDR3 DNA: TGTGCCAGCAGCATTCCCGCTAGCAATCAGCCCCAGCATTTT; CDR3 protein: CASSIPASNQPQHF
D gene: NA; V gene: TRBV6-5; J gene: TRBJ2-7; clone size: NA; CDR3 DNA: TGTGCCAGCAGTACCCCGAGGAACGGGGCTCGGGAGCAGTACTTC; CDR3 protein: CASSTPRNGAREQYF
D gene: TRBD1; V gene: TRBV27; J gene: TRBJ2-7; clone size: once; CDR3 DNA: TGTGCCAGCAGTTTAGCGGACAGGGACTACGAGCAGTACTTC; CDR3 protein: CASSLADRDYEQYF
D gene: NA; V gene: TRBV10-2; J gene: TRBJ2-1; clone size: NA; CDR3 DNA: TGCGCCAGCAGTAACTCCCCGCGGAATGAGCAGTTCTTC; CDR3 protein: CASSNSPRNEQFF
D gene: TRBD2; V gene: TRBV4-1; J gene: TRBJ2-5; clone size: NA; CDR3 DNA: TGCGCCAGCAGCCACGAGCGGGAGTCTGGTAAGGGACAAGAGACCCAGTACTTC; CDR3 protein: CASSHERESGKGQETQYF
D gene: TRBD1; V gene: TRBV3-1/TRBV3-2; J gene: TRBJ1-6; clone size: NA; CDR3 DNA: TGTGCCAGCAGCCAAGGGGACAGTCGGTTATTTAATTCACCCCTCCACTTT; CDR3 protein: CASSQGDSRLFNSPLHF
D gene: TRBD1; V gene: TRBV19; J gene: TRBJ2-7; clone size: NA; CDR3 DNA: TGTGCCAGTAGTATATATCTCGGGACAGGGAACTACGAGCAGTACTTC; CDR3 protein: CASSIYLGTGNYEQYF
D gene: TRBD2; V gene: TRBV7-9; J gene: TRBJ2-3; clone size: once; CDR3 DNA: TGTGCCAGCAGCCCGACTAGCGGGACGCAGTATTTT; CDR3 protein: CASSPTSGTQYF
D gene: NA; V gene: TRBV10-3; J gene: TRBJ2-7; clone size: NA; CDR3 DNA: TGTGCCATCAGTCTTGGGCCGAACGGGGAGCAGTACTTC; CDR3 protein: CAISLGPNGEQYF
D gene: NA; V gene: TRBV6-6; J gene: TRBJ1-1; clone size: NA; CDR3 DNA: TGTGCCAGCAGTTACTGGGGGAACACTGAAGCTTTCTTT; CDR3 protein: CASSYWGNTEAFF
D gene: TRBD1; V gene: TRBV28; J gene: TRBJ2-3; clone size: NA; CDR3 DNA: TGTGCCAGCAGTTTTGGTTCGAGGGACAGGGACACAGATACGCAGTATTTT; CDR3 protein: CASSFGSRDRDTDTQYF
D gene: NA; V gene: TRBV5-1; J gene: TRBJ1-1; clone size: once; CDR3 DNA: TGCGCCAGCAGCGGGGACGAGGTGAGCACTGAAGCTTTCTTT; CDR3 protein: CASSGDEVSTEAFF
D gene: NA; V gene: TRBV5-1; J gene: TRBJ2-6; clone size: NA; CDR3 DNA: TGCGCCAGCAGCTTGGAGGCGTTGGGGGCCAACGTCCTGACTTTC; CDR3 protein: CASSLEALGANVLTF
D gene: NA; V gene: TRBV14; J gene: TRBJ1-6; clone size: NA; CDR3 DNA: TGTGCCAGCAGCCAACGTAGGGGGACTTACAATTCACCCCTCCACTTT; CDR3 protein: CASSQRRGTYNSPLHF
D gene: TRBD1; V gene: TRBV2; J gene: TRBJ2-7; clone size: NA; CDR3 DNA: TGTGCCAGCAGGAGGGACAGGGGGTACGAGCAGTACTTC; CDR3 protein: CASRRDRGYEQYF
D gene: NA; V gene: TRBV6-6; J gene: TRBJ2-5; clone size: NA; CDR3 DNA: TGTGCCAGCAGTTATCCTAGCACGGAGACCCAGTACTTC; CDR3 protein: CASSYPSTETQYF
D gene: NA; V gene: TRBV28; J gene: TRBJ1-2; clone size: NA; CDR3 DNA: TGTGCCAGCAGTTTTTCAGGGGCGGGCTATGGCTACACCTTC; CDR3 protein: CASSFSGAGYGYTF
D gene: TRBD2; V gene: TRBV7-6; J gene: TRBJ2-7; clone size: once; CDR3 DNA: TGTGCCAGCAGCTTAGCCGTTTCTAGCGGGGGGGAAAACGAGCAGTACTTC; CDR3 protein: CASSLAVSSGGENEQYF
D gene: NA; V gene: TRBV19; J gene: TRBJ2-5; clone size: NA; CDR3 DNA: TGTGCCAGTAGTATGACAGCGGTATATCAAGAGACCCAGTACTTC; CDR3 protein: CASSMTAVYQETQYF
D gene: TRBD2; V gene: TRBV7-3; J gene: TRBJ2-1; clone size: NA; CDR3 DNA: TGTGCCAGCAGCTCAGGGTCCTCAGGACTAGCGGCCAACAATGAGCAGTTCTTC; CDR3 protein: CASSSGSSGLAANNEQFF
D gene: NA; V gene: TRBV6-5; J gene: TRBJ2-5; clone size: NA; CDR3 DNA: TGTGCCAGCAGTTACTTTCAGGGCTCAGAGACCCAGTACTTC; CDR3 protein: CASSYFQGSETQYF
D gene: NA; V gene: TRBV2; J gene: TRBJ2-7; clone size: NA; CDR3 DNA: TGTGCCAGCAGTGTTCGCCGACAGACCTACGAGCAGTACTTC; CDR3 protein: CASSVRRQTYEQYF
D gene: NA; V gene: TRBV7-8; J gene: TRBJ2-2; clone size: NA; CDR3 DNA: TGTGCCAGCAGCTTATTGGCCGGGGAGCTGTTTTTT; CDR3 protein: CASSLLAGELFF
D gene: TRBD1; V gene: TRBV7-9; J gene: TRBJ2-7; clone size: NA; CDR3 DNA: TGTGCCAGCACCCGGGACAGCTCGAGCTTCTACGAGCAGTACTTC; CDR3 protein: CASTRDSSSFYEQYF